This T cell receptor (beta chain) was retrieved from a study of monozygotic twins with inflammatory bowel disease. The length of the CDR3 is 11 residues. CDR1 and CDR2 from the germline V gene are SGHTA and FQGNSA. Each TCR library used 3,000 to 3,500 ng of total RNA. Template switching introduced UMIs that contain a 6-nucleotide sample barcode. TCRdb re-called the 5' RACE reads, yielding one record per CDR3 amino acid sequence without DNA. This table holds 420,000 or so distinct CDR3 sequences. Comments on this clonotype: The target antigen is unknown.

Unfractionated whole blood yielded total RNA, and T cells were not sorted. Points from the study as a whole: Any single strong signal or clonotype tied to IBD lacked support.

The TCR comes from a human donor with ulcerative colitis or Crohn's disease, or a healthy co-twin of an affected twin (not recorded which). The chain couples TRBV7-2 to TRBJ2-7; TCRdb outputs TRBD1, but without DNA this stays unchecked. Specimen: blood. The CDR3 reads CASRGAAEQYF.